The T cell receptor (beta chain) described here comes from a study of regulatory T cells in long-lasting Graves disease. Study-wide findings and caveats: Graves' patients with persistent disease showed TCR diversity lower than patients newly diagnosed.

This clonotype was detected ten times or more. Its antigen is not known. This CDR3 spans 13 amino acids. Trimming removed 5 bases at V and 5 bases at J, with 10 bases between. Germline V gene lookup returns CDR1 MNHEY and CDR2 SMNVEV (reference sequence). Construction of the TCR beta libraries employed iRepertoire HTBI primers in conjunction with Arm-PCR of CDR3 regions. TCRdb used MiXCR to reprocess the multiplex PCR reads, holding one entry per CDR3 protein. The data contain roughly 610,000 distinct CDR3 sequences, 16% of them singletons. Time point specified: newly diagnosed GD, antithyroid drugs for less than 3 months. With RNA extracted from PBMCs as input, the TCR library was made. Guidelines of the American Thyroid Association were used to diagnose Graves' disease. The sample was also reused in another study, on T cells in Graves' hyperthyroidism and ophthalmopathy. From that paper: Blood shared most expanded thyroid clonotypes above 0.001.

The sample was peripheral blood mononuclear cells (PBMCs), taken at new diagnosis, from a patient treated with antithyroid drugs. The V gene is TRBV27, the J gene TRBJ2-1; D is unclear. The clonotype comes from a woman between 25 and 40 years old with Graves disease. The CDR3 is CASSPPPHNEQFF. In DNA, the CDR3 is TGTGCCAGCAGTCCCCCACCCCACAATGAGCAGTTCTTC.